This T cell receptor beta chain was documented in a study of spatial heterogeneity in lung cancer. Study-level results: Resection saw ubiquitous expanded tumor TCRs appear in blood more than follow-up did.

Germline V CDR1 and CDR2: DFQATT, SNEGSKA (reference sequence). The CDR3 loop spans 13 amino acids. V dropped 3 bases and J dropped 7 bases, with 13 bases sitting between them. Unique molecular identifiers, one per molecule, were present on every TCR cDNA molecule. Each CDR3 protein is one row after TCRdb ran MiXCR on the 5' RACE reads. Of roughly 80,000 distinct CDR3 sequences listed, 8% are singletons. In this sample, this clonotype turned up many times. Its antigen is undetermined. Time point: sample taken at primary tumor resection. This clonotype originated in a male donor with early-stage non-small cell lung cancer. V and J are TRBV20-1 and TRBJ1-5; perhaps TRBD1 as D (5 bases). The material sequenced was PBMCs, taken at surgery. This chain's CDR3 is CSASSGHGQPQHF. DNA of the CDR3: TGCAGTGCTAGCTCGGGGCATGGGCAGCCCCAGCATTTT.